Shown below are 10 T cell receptor beta chains from a single sample sequenced in a study of shared clonotypes between healthy human individuals. Naive CD8 cells were CD45RO-negative, positively selected for CCR7, excluding terminally differentiated effector memory CD45RA+ cells. Assay used: immunoSEQ multiplex PCR; TCRdb lists only in-frame clones, some missing. The sample has 600,000 or so clones; approximately 95% are singletons. The sequenced sample consisted of naive CD8+ T cells sorted from blood. These receptors all come from a woman between 25 and 40 years old in good health.

V usage is TRBV28 and J usage is TRBJ2-5; 7 bases are a match to TRBD1. This CDR3 contains 14 residues. Germline trimming cut 5 bases from V and 4 bases from J; bases unmatched to any gene: 7. Germline values: CDR1 MDHEN, CDR2 SYDVKM. The CDR3 DNA is TGTGCCAGCAGTATAACCACAGGGGTAGAGACCCAGTACTTC. The encoded protein is CASSITTGVETQYF.

V is TRBV28 and J is TRBJ1-5; 9 positions match TRBD1. Germline CDR1 is MDHEN and CDR2 is SYDVKM. CDR3 length: 16 residues. Trimming at V came to 4 bases and at J to 2 bases, leaving 6 bases not matched to a gene. CDR3 in amino acids: CASSSSTGGRNQPQHF. The CDR3 coding sequence is TGTGCCAGCAGTTCCTCCACAGGGGGCCGCAATCAGCCCCAGCATTTT.

The chain couples TRBV5-4 to TRBJ2-2; D possibly corresponds to TRBD2 (6 bases). CDR3 length: 16 amino acids. With 4 bases removed from V and 12 bases from J, the gap between germline ends came to 25 bases. Germline values: CDR1 SGHNT, CDR2 YYREEE (reference sequence). CDR3 residues: CASSPGGVAEAGKLFF. The CDR3 bases are TGTGCCAGCAGCCCAGGAGGGGTAGCGGAGGCGGGGAAGCTGTTTTTT.

This chain links TRBV7-9 with TRBJ2-7; a weak D match, TRBD1 (6 bases). Trimming shortened V by 5 bases and J by 5 bases, and 16 bases separated the two germline ends. Germline V CDR1 and CDR2: SEHNR, FQNEAQ (reference sequence). CDR3 length: 14 residues. CDR3 sequence reads: CASSRVQGIHEQYF. CDR3 coding DNA: TGTGCCAGCAGCCGGGTACAGGGTATCCACGAGCAGTACTTC.

V gene TRBV28 combines with J gene TRBJ2-1; D is ambiguous. Germline CDR1 reads MDHEN; CDR2 reads SYDVKM. The CDR3 contains 15 residues. Trimming removed 4 bases at V and 0 bases at J, with 10 bases between. The CDR3 DNA reads as TGTGCCAGCAGTTCCGACGGTATCTCCTACAATGAGCAGTTCTTC. It yields the protein CASSSDGISYNEQFF.

The chain combines TRBV7-8 with TRBJ2-5, with D unresolved. CDR1 and CDR2 from the germline V gene are SGHVS and FQNEAQ. With 3 bases removed from V and 0 bases from J, the gap between germline ends came to 2 bases. The CDR3 is made up of 12 amino acids. The CDR3 sequence is CASSFYQETQYF. The CDR3 DNA sequence: TGTGCCAGCAGCTTCTACCAAGAGACCCAGTACTTC.

This clone was picked up one time. The chain joins TRBV5-1 to TRBJ2-1; D ambiguous. This CDR3 comprises 15 residues. Germline assignment: CDR1 SGHRS and CDR2 YFSETQ. Trimming shortened V by 4 bases and J by 2 bases, and 13 bases separated the two germline ends. The CDR3 sequence is CASSTEIGAYNEQFF. The DNA of the CDR3 is TGCGCCAGCAGCACCGAAATTGGGGCCTACAATGAGCAGTTCTTC.

The CDR3 loop reads CASSPAPGLANHNEQFF. CDR3 bases: TGTGCCAGCAGCCCAGCACCGGGACTAGCTAACCACAATGAGCAGTTCTTC. V gene TRBV7-7 combines with J gene TRBJ2-1, with TRBD2 matching over 9 bases. V was pared by 5 bases and J by 5 bases, with 13 bases of the junction left unmatched. Germline V lookup: CDR1 SSHAT, CDR2 FNYEAQ (reference sequence). CDR3 length: 17 amino acids.

The chain employs TRBV27 and TRBJ2-2, with TRBD2 matching over 10 bases. Germline V CDR1 and CDR2: MNHEY, SMNVEV (reference sequence). The trim removed 6 bases at V and 7 bases at J, leaving 8 bases unmatched. The length of the CDR3 is 15 residues. CDR3 region: CASRPGAGGIGELFF. The CDR3 bases are TGTGCCAGCAGACCTGGAGCGGGAGGGATCGGGGAGCTGTTTTTT.

The chain employs TRBV11-2 and TRBJ2-7; no clear D gene. CDR1 and CDR2 from the germline V gene are SGHAT and FQNNGV. V gave up 1 base and J gave up 5 bases, with 9 bases separating them. The CDR3 is 13 residues long. The CDR3 here is CASSLVTTHEQYF. For the CDR3, the DNA is TGTGCCAGCAGCTTAGTCACGACCCACGAGCAGTACTTC.